The present T cell receptor (beta chain) was sequenced within a study of T cells in Graves' hyperthyroidism and ophthalmopathy (dated by TCRdb to between 2018 and 2021). In terms of the full investigation: Peripheral blood samples were taken at initial diagnosis, before any treatment was given. The study also compared thyroid tissue and blood T-cell repertoires from five or six Graves' hyperthyroidism patients. TCR V-J signatures able to tell the groups apart were searched for in a discovery cohort of 95 or so patients, of whom over 40 had Graves' ophthalmopathy and roughly 59 had stable Graves' hyperthyroidism. After sampling, hyperthyroidism patients received methimazole starting at 30 mg daily, and ophthalmopathy patients received high-dose intravenous methylprednisolone. TCR Vbeta CDR3 sequencing of roughly 140 peripheral blood samples (43 ophthalmopathy, approximately 80 hyperthyroidism and approximately 17 progressor patients) is reported in the paper. The approximately 95 discovery patients were divided at random into training and test sets in a 7:3 ratio. Whether ophthalmopathy could be predicted prospectively was tested in an independent validation cohort made up of approximately 19 hyperthyroidism patients plus 17 patients who later progressed to ophthalmopathy.

A patient counted as having stable Graves' hyperthyroidism if no progression to ophthalmopathy occurred over 18 months of follow-up. Hyperthyroidism patients were newly diagnosed, with disease duration under 2 months, and aged 18 to 65 years. The study excluded patients with uncontrolled infections, other autoimmune diseases, pregnancy or lactation. Diagnoses were established on the basis of clinical symptoms, serum thyroxine and TRAb, thyroid ultrasound, and orbital computed tomography. PBMCs were separated from 7.5 to 10 ml of fresh peripheral blood using Ficoll-Paque density gradient centrifugation. Trizol reagent was used to extract total RNA, and RNA quality was then checked on an Agilent 2100 Bioanalyzer. The germline V gene (reference sequence) gives CDR1 as SEHNR and CDR2 as FQNEAQ. The V end loses 4 bases and the J end loses 7 bases, and a stretch of 20 bases separates them. The CDR3 measures 15 amino acids from cysteine to phenylalanine. The sequence is cut down to CDR3 DNA, 45 bases in frame from base 1.

Here is what the overall study found, with its caveats: In cross-validation, a model built on a 13 V-J signature told ophthalmopathy apart from stable hyperthyroidism with 85% to 90% sensitivity and approximately 81% specificity, and in testing the same model reached 80%/75%. Most expanded thyroid clonotypes (frequency above 0.001) were also detected in blood, suggesting blood repertoires may reflect thyroid immune responses. During validation, the model predicted progression to ophthalmopathy a median of about 6.3 months ahead of onset, with more than 60% sensitivity and less than 85% specificity. Sample size was not statistically predetermined, and investigators were not blinded to group allocation.

This clonotype was seen a few times. Its antigen is not yet known. No per-base quality is available; no much larger clone lies one base away. Amplification of TCR beta CDR3 regions was carried out from RNA transcripts. The first round of RT-PCR for the TCR CDR3 was performed with the HTBI primer set and the Qiagen OneStep RT-PCR kit. Libraries were constructed in a second round of multiplex PCR, after which size selection and purification were performed. Sequencing of the libraries was done on an Illumina HiSeq2000 using paired-end 100 bp reads. The authors' analysis ran thus. SOAPnuke was used to process the raw data, throwing out any read that contained adapters or uncalled bases, had a mean Phred below 15, or lacked an exact constant-primer or identifier match. COPE v1.2.5 was used to merge the high-quality paired reads, and each unique nucleotide sequence was defined as a clonotype. MiTCR v1.1 was used to align the clonotypes against IMGT TRBV, TRBD and TRBJ reference segments. Only V-J combinations with frequency above 0.0001, covering 99% to 99.2% of repertoires, were analysed. A TCS score was defined as the ratio of F50 (clonal expansion) to E x V (chaos), with BLOSUM62-based TCRdist applied between CDR3 peptides within each V-J. Welch's t-statistics and random forest reduced some 510 V-J features to 13, which were used in a naive Bayes classifier (R e1071). The public reads were quality trimmed at Q25 with fastp and then assembled into clones with MiXCR by TCRdb, keeping productive beta chains. Here each entry gathers all rows of one CDR3 protein and keeps the most common genes and DNA. V and J calls and clone size were set by TCRdb, not the authors. This sample is represented by 650,000 to 700,000 distinct CDR3 sequences; 15% to 20% of them were singletons. Together, the top ten hold about 16% of the sample.

Sequenced: blood. Recombination joined TRBV7-9 with TRBJ2-7, with the D call perhaps TRBD1 or TRBD2, as 6 bases match in each case. This clonotype was sampled from a man aged 45-65 years with Graves' hyperthyroidism. The DNA reads TGTGCCAGCAGCTCGAGGGGGGACTCAATGTGGGAGCAGTACTTC. This gives the protein CASSSRGDSMWEQYF.